This T cell receptor (beta chain) is from a study of shared clonotypes between healthy human individuals. CDR3 size: 15 residues. J was trimmed by 7 bases and V by 0 bases; bases with no gene match: 7. The germline V gene has CDR1 GTSNPN and CDR2 SVGIG (reference sequence). Profiling relied on immunoSEQ multiplex PCR, and the TCRdb table lists in-frame clones only, not all of them. The profile shows some 680,000 clones, 55% to 85% of them singletons. The chain recombines TRBV30 with TRBJ2-1; TRBD2 matches 9 bases. The sequenced material came from memory CD4+ T cells sorted from blood. Subset: CD45RA-negative fraction. The receptor's source is a woman aged 25-40 years in good health. CDR3 in amino acids: CAWSVHSGSPNEQFF. CDR3 nucleotide sequence: TGTGCCTGGAGTGTACATAGCGGGAGTCCTAATGAGCAGTTCTTC.